This TCR beta chain was profiled in a study of post-analysis software for immune sequencing data (dated by TCRdb to about 2015). Notes on the research overall: The recorded disease courses included relapsing-remitting, secondary progressive and progressive-relapsing multiple sclerosis, and some patients had no subtype annotation. Patient repertoires were compared against over ten previously published healthy control repertoires from donors aged roughly 6 to 27 years. A subset of samples was prepared in parallel using single-end sample barcoding, then pooled and co-amplified after Illumina adapter ligation.

Overall results and qualifications from the work: Compared with controls, multiple sclerosis patients had significantly lower normalized Chao1 diversity, a finding suggesting substantial peripheral T-cell clonal expansion. Significantly higher frequencies in patients than in controls were found for several TRBV segments, including TRBV5-6, TRBV5-1 and TRBV20-1. The control group was slightly older than the multiple sclerosis patient group. Strong co-clustering of samples prepared in the same batch was shown by direct clustering with F measure, prompting a batch-effect correction.

Of note for this clonotype: There is no known antigen for this receptor. Within one base of it there is no much larger clone, and no base qualities were kept.

The library was produced with PCR. Data came from an Illumina HiSeq 2500. Unique molecular identifiers were incorporated into TCR beta cDNA libraries to reduce PCR and sequencing biases. Per 1 to 10 million input T cells, approximately 500,000 cDNA molecules were obtained, such that each molecule approximated one T cell. The same protocol used for the earlier healthy control dataset was applied to prepare and sequence the patient libraries. Within a given batch, samples were prepared together, multiplexed and sequenced on the same HiSeq lane. On the study's bioinformatics: MIGEC handled the raw barcoded reads, throwing out single-read molecular identifier groups before consensus assembly and CDR3 extraction. Clonotype tables were post-analysed with VDJtools, normalizing diversity by down-sampling all datasets to the smallest sample size. Repertoire overlap clustering matched CDR3 amino acid but not nucleotide sequences to correct batch-related cross-sample contamination. The public reads were reanalyzed by TCRdb: fastp trimming at Q25, MiXCR alignment, in-frame beta chains only. Each record represents a unique CDR3 protein, reported with the most common genes and DNA among its rows. What appears here as the V and J calls and clone size reflects TCRdb's work, not the paper's. In all, the sample holds around 500,000 distinct CDR3 sequences, and 30% to 40% of those were seen once. Of the sample, around 6.1% falls within the top ten clones.

To demonstrate the VDJtools post-analysis software, the study profiled TCR beta repertoires from the peripheral blood of under 15 young patients with multiple sclerosis. The multiple sclerosis patients were children and adolescents ranging in age from 6 to 15 years. Relative to germline, V is missing 4 bases and J is missing 7 bases, with 6 bases of the junction outside any gene match. The CDR3 numbers 14 residues from cysteine through phenylalanine. CDR3 DNA is the only sequence kept; it has 42 bases, read in frame from the first base. The CDR1 and CDR2 encoded by the germline V gene are SGHRS and YFSETQ.

The sequencing input was blood. This sequence originates from a girl aged 2-17 years with multiple sclerosis. Recombination linked TRBV5-1 to TRBJ1-2, with TRBD1 matching 11 junction bases. In nucleotides, the sequence is TGCGCCAGCAGCATCGGGACAGGGGGGTCTGGCTACACCTTC. It specifies CASSIGTGGSGYTF.